This T cell receptor beta chain is from a study of tumor-infiltrating lymphocytes in primary liver carcinoma. Study in general: Sequencing of the samples generated roughly 3.65 to 7.5 million productive TCRbeta reads, with similar yields across tissue types. Regarding the study as a whole: Relative to blood, tumors carried a significantly larger fraction of the repertoire in their top 250 clones (p = 0.039).

This CDR3 spans 14 amino acids. V lost 5 bases and J 2 bases, leaving 11 bases between the germline ends. CDR1 and CDR2 from the germline V gene are SGHAT and FQNNGV. TCR beta cDNA was prepared out of 500 ng total RNA by means of a constant-region primer. Modified slightly, ARM-PCR produced TCR beta libraries over three nested multiplex PCR rounds. In the first two PCR rounds, TRBV1-TRBV30 forward primers were paired with a C-beta reverse primer, and each round lasted roughly 9 cycles. TCRdb passed the multiplex PCR reads through MiXCR, listing each CDR3 protein once. This table has about 180,000 distinct CDR3 sequences, about 55% appearing once. This clonotype appeared many times. Antigen unknown. RNA was extracted from whole blood without cell sorting, alongside germline DNA. Collected before surgery were four milliliters of peripheral blood.

This chain links TRBV11-2 with TRBJ2-3; maybe TRBD2 (5 bases). The sequence came from a man between 35 and 55 years old with primary liver carcinoma and hepatitis B virus infection. The sequenced sample was peripheral blood. For the CDR3, the DNA is TGTGCCAGCAGCCCCGGGGTAGTCACAGATACGCAGTATTTT. Translation gives CASSPGVVTDTQYF.